These 16 T cell receptor beta chains were all obtained from the same sample, sequenced in a study of cytomegalovirus exposure and HLA in healthy donors. Primers for the PCR totalled 60 Vbeta and 13 Jbeta. The assay was immunoSEQ multiplex PCR, and TCRdb's table has in-frame clones only and misses some. In the table there are 140,000 to 150,000 clones, around 80% of which are singletons. The specimen was PBMCs. The receptor set was obtained from a female donor in good health and CMV-seronegative.

V and J are TRBV18 and TRBJ2-5; D uncertain. The CDR3 consists of 12 residues. Looked up from germline, CDR1 is KGHSH and CDR2 is LQKENI. The germline V and J ends were trimmed by 6 bases and 2 bases, with 7 bases remaining between them. The CDR3 bases are TGTGCCAGCTCCCCCGGGCAAGAGACCCAGTACTTC. Translated: CASSPGQETQYF.

This chain uses TRBV5-1 with TRBJ2-3; 11 bases fit TRBD2. The V gene end was trimmed by 5 bases and the J gene end by 0 bases; junction bases not matched to a gene: 8. This CDR3 is 17 amino acids long. The germline gives CDR1 SGHRS, CDR2 YFSETQ. In DNA, the CDR3 is TGCGCCAGCAGGAATCTAGCGGGGGGTTCTAGCACAGATACGCAGTATTTT. The encoded protein is CASRNLAGGSSTDTQYF. The full variable domain, with the rest looked up from reference TRBV5-1 and TRBJ2-3, is KAGVTQTPRYLIKTRGQQVTLSCSPISGHRSVSWYQQTPGQGLQFLFEYFSETQRNKGNFPGRFSGRQFSNSRSEMNVSTLELGDSALYLCASRNLAGGSSTDTQYFGPGTRLTVL.

The chain employs TRBV9 and TRBJ1-5; D is undetermined. Per the germline V gene, CDR1 is SGDLS and CDR2 is YYNGEE. This CDR3 comprises 13 residues. Trimming removed 0 bases from V and 7 bases from J, with 8 bases in between. CDR3 bases: TGTGCCAGCAGCGTAGACCCGGGGCAGCCCCAGCATTTT. Protein sequence: CASSVDPGQPQHF.

The chain recombines TRBV2 with TRBJ1-1; 9 bases match TRBD1. The J segment lost 7 bases and the V segment lost 6 bases, leaving 9 bases of the junction unmatched. CDR1 SNHLY and CDR2 FYNNEI come from the germline V gene. The CDR3 contains 14 residues. Here the CDR3 reads CASRQDRGADEAFF. As DNA, the CDR3 is TGTGCCAGCAGACAAGACAGGGGGGCGGATGAAGCTTTCTTT.

The gene calls are TRBV5-1 and TRBJ1-1, with 10 nucleotides matching TRBD1. V lost 3 bases to trimming and J lost 1 base; unmatched junction nucleotides: 3. The CDR3 totals 15 residues. The germline V gene encodes CDR1 SGHRS and CDR2 YFSETQ. Here the CDR3 reads CASSWTGGSNTEAFF. The DNA of the CDR3 is TGCGCCAGCAGCTGGACAGGGGGGTCGAACACTGAAGCTTTCTTT.

This clone has only a few counts. The genes are TRBV5-6 and TRBJ1-4; D might be TRBD1 (5 bases). Germline-derived CDR1 and CDR2 are SGHDT and YYEEEE. Trimming stripped 0 bases from V and 3 bases from J, with 9 bases between. This CDR3 spans 15 amino acids. As DNA, the CDR3 is TGTGCCAGCAGCTTGGGTCCAGGGTCTAATGAAAAACTGTTTTTT. Amino acid sequence: CASSLGPGSNEKLFF.

This clone was observed a single time. The chain uses TRBV14 and TRBJ2-3, with D hard to call. Germline lookup yields CDR1 SGHDN and CDR2 FVKESK. The length of the CDR3 is 12 residues. Trimming took 8 bases from V and 5 from J, leaving 11 bases between them. CDR3 residues: CASGWSRDTQYF. DNA of the CDR3: TGTGCCAGCGGTTGGTCCAGAGATACGCAGTATTTT. Using reference TRBV14 and TRBJ2-3 for the parts outside the CDR3, the full variable domain is EAGVTQFPSHSVIEKGQTVTLRCDPISGHDNLYWYRRVMGKEIKFLLHFVKESKQDESGMPNNRFLAERTGGTYSTLKVQPAELEDSGVYFCASGWSRDTQYFGPGTRLTVL.

V and J are TRBV29-1 and TRBJ2-1, with TRBD2 matching 8 bases. CDR1 SQVTM and CDR2 ANQGSEA come from the germline V gene. The V segment lost 3 bases and the J segment 3 bases; nucleotides outside the gene matches: 4. The CDR3 has 14 amino acids. This chain's CDR3 is CSVDDSGIYNEQFF. The CDR3 DNA sequence: TGCAGCGTTGATGATAGCGGGATCTACAATGAGCAGTTCTTC.

The rearrangement links TRBV6-1 to TRBJ2-7; a possible D gene is TRBD2 (5 bases). Trimming took 0 bases from V and 7 from J, leaving 19 bases between them. This CDR3 is 16 amino acids long. The germline CDR1 and CDR2 sequences are MNHNS and SASEGT. CDR3 sequence reads: CASSEAAEVYRREQYF. The CDR3 DNA reads TGTGCCAGCAGTGAAGCCGCAGAGGTCTACCGGAGGGAGCAGTACTTC.

The chain has TRBV5-6 and TRBJ2-6; D might be TRBD1 (7 bases). V was pared by 6 bases and J by 0 bases, with 19 bases between. The length of the CDR3 is 18 residues. Germline CDR1 SGHDT, CDR2 YYEEEE. The CDR3 DNA reads as TGTGCCAGCAACCTCTTGGCAGGGGGGAACTCTGGGGCCAACGTCCTGACTTTC. This codes for CASNLLAGGNSGANVLTF.

The chain has TRBV5-1 and TRBJ1-1; D call uncertain. With 0 bases removed from V and 6 bases from J, the gap between germline ends came to 15 bases. The CDR3 has 15 amino acids. Germline CDR1 SGHRS, CDR2 YFSETQ. CDR3 in amino acids: CASSLEPSREAEAFF. DNA for the CDR3: TGCGCCAGCAGCTTGGAGCCGAGTAGGGAGGCTGAAGCTTTCTTT.

The V call is TRBV7-9, the J call TRBJ2-7; 8 nucleotides agree with TRBD1. The CDR3 contains 15 residues. The trim removed 4 bases at V and 3 bases at J, leaving 8 bases unmatched. In germline, CDR1 is SEHNR, CDR2 FQNEAQ (reference sequence). CDR3 nucleotides: TGTGCCAGCAGCTCTACGGACAGGGAGATCTACGAGCAGTACTTC. It codes for CASSSTDREIYEQYF.

This chain connects TRBV5-1 to TRBJ2-1; 8 bases align to TRBD1. The germline CDR1 and CDR2 sequences are SGHRS and YFSETQ. This CDR3 is 15 amino acids long. J lost 5 bases, V lost 2 bases, and 6 bases had no gene match. The CDR3 DNA reads as TGCGCCAGCAGCTTCACAGGGGGGCCCAACAATGAGCAGTTCTTC. This encodes CASSFTGGPNNEQFF.

This chain uses TRBV15 with TRBJ2-7; 7 positions match TRBD1. This CDR3 contains 13 residues. Germline-derived CDR1 and CDR2 are LNHNV and YYDKDF (reference sequence). V lost 4 bases to trimming and J lost 4 bases; unmatched junction nucleotides: 4. DNA for the CDR3: TGTGCCACCAGCAAAGGCAGGGGGTACGAGCAGTACTTC. The encoded protein is CATSKGRGYEQYF.

CDR3 nucleotide sequence: TGTGCCAGCAGGAGCGGGACGGCAGCGATTCGCTACACCTTC. It specifies CASRSGTAAIRYTF. The chain has TRBV28 and TRBJ1-2, with D possibly being TRBD1 (5 bases). Germline assignment: CDR1 MDHEN and CDR2 SYDVKM. This CDR3 contains 14 residues. Trimming stripped 6 bases from V and 9 bases from J, with 20 bases between.

The V and J genes are TRBV27 and TRBJ2-1, with 8 positions matching TRBD2. Germline CDR1 MNHEY, CDR2 SMNVEV (reference sequence). The CDR3 has 16 amino acids. J gave up 7 bases and V 4 bases, and 12 bases lay outside the gene matches. The CDR3 nucleotides are TGTGCCAGCAGTTCCCGCGGAGCGGGAGAGTTGAATGAGCAGTTCTTC. Amino acids: CASSSRGAGELNEQFF.